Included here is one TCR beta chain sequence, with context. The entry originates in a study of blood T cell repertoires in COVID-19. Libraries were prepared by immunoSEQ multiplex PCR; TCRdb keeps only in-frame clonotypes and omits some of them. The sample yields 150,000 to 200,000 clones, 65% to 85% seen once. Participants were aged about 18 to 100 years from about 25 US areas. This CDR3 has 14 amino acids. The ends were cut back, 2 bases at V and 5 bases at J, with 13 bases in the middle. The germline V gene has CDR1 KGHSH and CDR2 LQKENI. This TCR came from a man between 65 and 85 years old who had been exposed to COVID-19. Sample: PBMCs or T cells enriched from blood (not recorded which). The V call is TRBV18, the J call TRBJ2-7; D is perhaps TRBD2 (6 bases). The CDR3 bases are TGTGCCAGCTCACCAGTACTAGCTAGGGACGAGCAGTACTTC. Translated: CASSPVLARDEQYF.